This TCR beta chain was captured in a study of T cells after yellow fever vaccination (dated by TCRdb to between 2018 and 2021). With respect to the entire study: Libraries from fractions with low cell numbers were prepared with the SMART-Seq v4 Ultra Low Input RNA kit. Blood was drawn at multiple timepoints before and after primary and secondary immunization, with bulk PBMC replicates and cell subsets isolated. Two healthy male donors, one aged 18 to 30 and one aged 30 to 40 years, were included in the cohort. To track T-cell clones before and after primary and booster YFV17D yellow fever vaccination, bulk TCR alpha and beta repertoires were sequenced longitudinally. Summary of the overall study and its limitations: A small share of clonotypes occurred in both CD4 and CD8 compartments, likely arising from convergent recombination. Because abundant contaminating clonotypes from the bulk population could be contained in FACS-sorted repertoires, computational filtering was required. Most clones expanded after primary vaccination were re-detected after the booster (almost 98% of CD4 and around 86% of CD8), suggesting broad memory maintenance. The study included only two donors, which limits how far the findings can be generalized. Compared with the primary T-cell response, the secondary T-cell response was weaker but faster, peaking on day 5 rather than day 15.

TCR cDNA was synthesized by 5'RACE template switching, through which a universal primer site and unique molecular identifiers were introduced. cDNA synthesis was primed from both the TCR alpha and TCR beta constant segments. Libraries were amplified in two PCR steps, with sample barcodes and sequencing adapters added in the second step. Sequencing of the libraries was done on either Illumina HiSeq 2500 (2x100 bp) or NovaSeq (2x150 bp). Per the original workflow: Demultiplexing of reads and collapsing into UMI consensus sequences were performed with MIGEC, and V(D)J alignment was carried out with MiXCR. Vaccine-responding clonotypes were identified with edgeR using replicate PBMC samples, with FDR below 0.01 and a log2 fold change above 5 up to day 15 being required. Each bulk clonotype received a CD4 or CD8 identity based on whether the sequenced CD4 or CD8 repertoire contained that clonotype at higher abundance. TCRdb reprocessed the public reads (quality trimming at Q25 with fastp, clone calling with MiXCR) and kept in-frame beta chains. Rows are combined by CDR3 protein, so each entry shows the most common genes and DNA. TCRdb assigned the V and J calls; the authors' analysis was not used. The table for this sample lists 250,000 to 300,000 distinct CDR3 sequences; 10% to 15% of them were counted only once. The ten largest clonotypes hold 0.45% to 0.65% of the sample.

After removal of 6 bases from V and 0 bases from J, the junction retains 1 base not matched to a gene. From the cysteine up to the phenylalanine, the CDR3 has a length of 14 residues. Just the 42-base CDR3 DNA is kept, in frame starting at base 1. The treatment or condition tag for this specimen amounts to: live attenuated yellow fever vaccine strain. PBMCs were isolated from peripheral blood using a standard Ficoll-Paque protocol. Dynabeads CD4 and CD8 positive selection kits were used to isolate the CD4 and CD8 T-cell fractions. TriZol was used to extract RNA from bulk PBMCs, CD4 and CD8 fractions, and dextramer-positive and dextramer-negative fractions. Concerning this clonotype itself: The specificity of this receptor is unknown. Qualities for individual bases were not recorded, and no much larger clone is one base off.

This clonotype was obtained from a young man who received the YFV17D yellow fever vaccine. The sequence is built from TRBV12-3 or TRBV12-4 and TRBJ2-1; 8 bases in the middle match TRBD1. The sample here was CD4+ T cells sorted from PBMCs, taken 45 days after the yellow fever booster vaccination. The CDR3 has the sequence CASRTGGSYNEQFF. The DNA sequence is TGTGCCAGCAGAACAGGGGGCTCCTACAATGAGCAGTTCTTC.